This TCR beta chain was found in a study of cytomegalovirus exposure and HLA in healthy donors. Study information: Samples from HLA-typed donors yielded around 85 million unique TCRs in an early data release.

The CDR3 covers 14 residues. Trimming took off 8 bases at V and 1 base at J, with 14 bases between the two ends. Germline lookup yields CDR1 MDHEN and CDR2 SYDVKM. Broader study findings: Presence/absence analyses assumed roughly uniform sequencing depth across donors.

This clone was counted between two and nine times. The antigen is unknown. PCR used 60 Vbeta primers and 13 Jbeta primers. This table comes from immunoSEQ multiplex PCR, and its TCRdb copy is limited to in-frame clones, with some not included. The sample has approximately 82,000 clones; around 70% are singletons. The sequenced sample consisted of PBMCs. The origin of this receptor is a woman in her forties or fifties in good health and CMV-seropositive. The gene calls are TRBV28 and TRBJ1-1; TRBD1 might be the D (5 bases). The CDR3 sequence: CASRRQGENTEAFF. The CDR3 DNA sequence: TGTGCCAGCCGGCGGCAGGGCGAGAACACTGAAGCTTTCTTT.